This paragraph covers one T cell receptor (beta chain) sequence. Its antigen is currently unknown. This sample was taken from a study of identical twins. TCRdb fed the 5' RACE reads into MiXCR, producing one record per CDR3 protein. The sample shows some 560,000 distinct CDR3 sequences, 7.5% to 10% of them seen only once. Findings of the study overall: In zero-insertion analyses, partial confounding could arise from invariant MAIT and iNKT cells. Twin sharing of out-of-frame TCR alpha was underestimated by models in monozygotic pairs. Sequences that were beta out-of-frame showed weaker excess twin sharing.

This sample was shared with a second study, whose subject was yellow fever vaccine responses in identical twins.

This sequence originates from a woman in her late teens or twenties in good health. The sample consisted of PBMCs.

The CDR3 reads CAISENPGQGRETQYF. The CDR3 coding sequence is TGTGCCATCAGTGAGAACCCTGGGCAGGGCCGAGAGACCCAGTACTTC. The chain links TRBV10-3 to TRBJ2-5, with D perhaps matching TRBD1 (5 bases). Trimming took off 2 bases at V and 4 bases at J, with 17 bases between the two ends. This CDR3 has 16 amino acids. Germline CDR1 reads ENHRY; CDR2 reads SYGVKD.